This T cell receptor beta chain was found in a study of long-term antiretroviral therapy in people with HIV. About this clone: Its antigen is as yet unknown.

Broader study findings: Relative to control repertoires, HIV repertoires exhibited narrower CDR3 length ranges.

Version v3.0 of the immunoSEQ assay ran at survey level. TCRdb's copy holds only in-frame clones and misses some; the assay was immunoSEQ multiplex PCR. The table lists around 16,000 clones, more than 60% of them singletons. Germline V gene lookup returns CDR1 SGDLS and CDR2 YYNGEE. Trimming left V 4 bases short and J 6 bases short, with 25 bases between. The CDR3 spans 17 residues. The clonotype was recovered from a man aged 40-49 years with HIV. The material was unsorted PBMCs, obtained 2.1 years after starting antiretroviral therapy. The chain combines TRBV9 with TRBJ1-2; D might be TRBD1 (5 bases). This CDR3 is CASSPQGHGDVGDGYTF. In DNA, the CDR3 is TGTGCCAGCAGCCCTCAAGGCCACGGAGACGTGGGGGATGGCTACACCTTC.